These 16 T cell receptor beta chains were all obtained from the same sample, sequenced in a study of brain T cells in children with intractable seizures. The data were produced by immunoSEQ multiplex PCR, yet TCRdb's version contains in-frame clones alone and is incomplete. This sample has roughly 120,000 clones, with 90% to 95% found just once. The specimen comprised peripheral blood, sampled at surgery. These receptor sequences come from a boy under three years old with hemimegalencephaly and intractable seizures.

The chain couples TRBV7-9 to TRBJ1-2; 8 bases align to TRBD1. The CDR3 is 14 amino acids. The V and J ends lost 8 bases and 4 bases, in that order; junction bases with no gene match: 9. Per the germline V gene, CDR1 is SEHNR and CDR2 is FQNEAQ (reference sequence). CDR3 in amino acids: CASGRQGIPYGYTF. Here the CDR3 DNA reads TGTGCCAGCGGGAGACAGGGGATCCCCTATGGCTACACCTTC.

The CDR3: CASSARTGAVGLEQFF. CDR3 bases: TGTGCCAGCAGCGCGAGGACAGGGGCCGTGGGTCTTGAGCAGTTCTTC. The gene calls are TRBV9 and TRBJ2-1, with 9 bases matching TRBD1. This CDR3 has 16 amino acids. V was clipped by 3 bases and J by 9 bases; unmatched bases: 13. Germline V gene data show CDR1 as SGDLS and CDR2 as YYNGEE.

The chain is built from TRBV7-9 and TRBJ2-1, with TRBD2 identical over 13 bases. With 5 bases clipped from V and 4 bases from J, the junction kept 20 bases outside the gene matches. Germline lookup yields CDR1 SEHNR and CDR2 FQNEAQ (reference sequence). CDR3 size: 21 residues. CDR3 protein: CASSTRFGLAGVFLGYNEQFF. In DNA, the CDR3 is TGTGCCAGCAGCACCCGGTTTGGACTAGCGGGAGTTTTTTTGGGGTACAATGAGCAGTTCTTC.

DNA of the CDR3: TGTGCCAGCAGTCCCCTCCCGAACCCCCAGGGAAAACTGTTTTTT. Encoded protein: CASSPLPNPQGKLFF. The V call is TRBV6-8, the J call TRBJ1-4, with D tentatively TRBD1 (5 bases). V gave up 5 bases and J gave up 10 bases, with 20 bases separating them. Germline V CDR1 and CDR2: MNHGY, SAAAGT. The CDR3 is 15 amino acids.

The chain uses TRBV4-1 and TRBJ2-1; D is undetermined. The CDR3 spans 13 residues. From germline, CDR1 is MGHRA and CDR2 YSYEKL. The V end was cut by 1 base, the J end by 8 bases, with 9 bases between. CDR3 sequence: CASSQVEDYEQFF. The CDR3 nucleotides are TGCGCCAGCAGCCAAGTCGAAGACTATGAGCAGTTCTTC.

In regard to this clone: A junction end diverges from the germline sequence, so it may reflect a read error. This chain connects TRBV7-9 to TRBJ1-2; 7 nucleotides align to TRBD1. Looked up from germline, CDR1 is SEHNR and CDR2 is FQNEAQ (reference sequence). This CDR3 region has 14 residues. The CDR3 bases are TGTGCCAGCAACTTACAGGGGACGGGCTATGGCTACACCTTC. It translates to CASNLQGTGYGYTF.

The chain has TRBV4-1 and TRBJ2-2; a possible D gene is TRBD2 (6 bases). The ends were cut back, 3 bases at V and 2 bases at J, with 19 bases in the middle. The CDR3 extends over 18 amino acids. CDR1 is MGHRA, CDR2 YSYEKL, per germline. Here the CDR3 reads CASSQPGVGIGNTGELFF. The CDR3 DNA reads TGCGCCAGCAGCCAGCCGGGGGTGGGAATAGGAAACACCGGGGAGCTGTTTTTT.

This clone was seen once. The chain is built from TRBV28 and TRBJ1-3; 10 bases align to TRBD1. CDR3 length equals 16 residues. The germline CDR1 and CDR2 sequences are MDHEN and SYDVKM. V lost 1 base, J lost 4 bases, and 4 bases stayed unmatched. DNA of the CDR3: TGTGCCAGCAGTTTATCCGGGACAGGGGCCGGAAACACCATATATTTT. It encodes CASSLSGTGAGNTIYF.

CDR3 region: CASSVVGQGVADTQYF. The CDR3 DNA reads as TGTGCCAGCAGCGTAGTGGGACAGGGGGTCGCAGATACGCAGTATTTT. V usage is TRBV9 and J usage is TRBJ2-3, with TRBD1 identical over 11 bases. Germline CDR1 and CDR2: SGDLS and YYNGEE. V was clipped by 0 bases and J by 4 bases; unmatched bases: 4. The CDR3 sequence is 16 residues long.

The chain employs TRBV10-3 and TRBJ2-1; D ambiguous. CDR3 length: 13 amino acids. CDR1 is ENHRY and CDR2 is SYGVKD in the germline V gene. Trimming shortened V by 8 bases and J by 4 bases, and 12 bases separated the two germline ends. CDR3 loop: CAIETPKYNEQFF. CDR3 nucleotide sequence: TGTGCCATCGAAACTCCCAAATACAATGAGCAGTTCTTC.

The J gene is TRBJ2-1, the V gene TRBV5-1, with D tentatively TRBD1 (6 bases). The CDR3 sequence is 13 residues long. Trimming shortened V by 7 bases and J by 6 bases, and 14 bases separated the two germline ends. The germline CDR1 and CDR2 sequences are SGHRS and YFSETQ. The CDR3, as DNA: TGCGCCAGCTCTCTGACAGGACCCAATGAGCAGTTCTTC. Encoded protein: CASSLTGPNEQFF. Supplemented by reference TRBV5-1 and TRBJ2-1, the full variable domain reads KAGVTQTPRYLIKTRGQQVTLSCSPISGHRSVSWYQQTPGQGLQFLFEYFSETQRNKGNFPGRFSGRQFSNSRSEMNVSTLELGDSALYLCASSLTGPNEQFFGPGTRLTVL.

This clone was detected once. This chain connects TRBV28 to TRBJ2-2; tentative D call: TRBD2 (5 bases). The CDR3 consists of 15 residues. Trimming stripped 3 bases from V and 2 bases from J, with 10 bases between. Germline V gene data show CDR1 as MDHEN and CDR2 as SYDVKM. CDR3 region: CASSFTRLNTGELFF. CDR3 nucleotides: TGTGCCAGCAGTTTTACTAGACTTAACACCGGGGAGCTGTTTTTT.

V gene TRBV7-2 combines with J gene TRBJ2-5; D remains unclear. This CDR3 comprises 15 residues. Between the trimmed V and J ends, which lost 2 bases and 2 bases, there was a span of 12 bases. Germline V gives CDR1 SGHTA, CDR2 FQGNSA. The CDR3 DNA reads as TGTGCCAGCAGCTTAAGCATGTGGGTACAAGAGACCCAGTACTTC. This sequence encodes CASSLSMWVQETQYF.

This chain links TRBV30 with TRBJ1-2, with D unclear. This CDR3 region has 13 residues. Germline CDR1 reads GTSNPN; CDR2 reads SVGIG (reference sequence). Trimming stripped 5 bases from V and 4 bases from J, with 14 bases between. The CDR3 bases are TGTGCCTGGGCCCCGGGCAGTCCCTATGGCTACACCTTC. Protein: CAWAPGSPYGYTF.

V is TRBV6-2 or TRBV6-3 and J is TRBJ2-7, with TRBD2 identical over 11 bases. CDR3 length equals 17 residues. Per germline, CDR1 MNHEY and CDR2 SVGEGT. The V gene end was trimmed by 0 bases and the J gene end by 5 bases; junction bases not matched to a gene: 9. CDR3 coding DNA: TGTGCCAGCAGTTACTCGACCCTGACTAGCGGGAACCACGAGCAGTACTTC. Its protein product is CASSYSTLTSGNHEQYF.

The table lists this clone with a count of one. The chain links TRBV19 to TRBJ1-5; perhaps TRBD1 as D (5 bases). Trimming pared 3 bases from V and 7 bases from J, leaving 13 bases between. The CDR3 loop spans 14 amino acids. Germline CDR1 is LNHDA and CDR2 is SQIVND (reference sequence). The CDR3 sequence is CASSIMGPEQPQHF. DNA for the CDR3: TGTGCCAGTAGTATCATGGGACCGGAGCAGCCCCAGCATTTT.